This T cell receptor beta chain emerged from a study of OX40 agonist ivuxolimab in advanced cancers. Whole-study findings and limits: The work left the antigen specificity of expanded peripheral T cells undetermined. On average, CD8+ T cells had more expanded clones than CD4+. Partial responders dosed at 0.1-3.0 mg/kg displayed clonal expansion ranking among the lowest.

Germline V gene data show CDR1 as MDHEN and CDR2 as SYDVKM. The trim removed 4 bases at V and 6 bases at J, leaving 15 bases unmatched. The CDR3 totals 16 residues. The data were produced by immunoSEQ multiplex PCR, yet TCRdb's version contains in-frame clones alone and is incomplete. In the table there are around 67,000 clones, 70% to 90% of which are singletons. Turning to this clone: As yet, its antigen is unknown.

The rearrangement uses TRBV28 and TRBJ2-7; 7 bases are a match to TRBD1. The TCR sequence derives from an adult with an advanced solid tumor such as melanoma, head and neck, liver or kidney cancer. This specimen consisted of CD4+ or CD8+ T cells sorted from blood, obtained in a trial of the OX40 agonist ivuxolimab. The DNA for the CDR3 is TGTGCCAGCAGTTCCCCCTCGGACAGGATCCGTGCCGAGCAGTACTTC. This translates into CASSSPSDRIRAEQYF.